Detailed here is one T cell receptor (beta chain). This entry is derived from a study of OX40 agonist ivuxolimab in advanced cancers. Overall study context: Clinicians treated patients with ivuxolimab, an agonistic anti-OX40 (CD134) antibody.

Generated by immunoSEQ multiplex PCR, the TCRdb table keeps only in-frame clones and is missing some. The sample lists 80,000 to 100,000 clones, roughly 88% seen once, with about 1.5% in the top ten. The CDR3 length is 14 residues. After removal of 7 bases from V and 9 bases from J, the junction contained 13 bases not matched to a gene. Germline V lookup: CDR1 SQVTM, CDR2 ANQGSEA. Material: CD4+ or CD8+ T cells sorted from blood, obtained in a trial of the OX40 agonist ivuxolimab. The gene calls are TRBV29-1 and TRBJ2-1, with TRBD1 matching 9 bases. This clonotype was obtained from an adult with an advanced solid tumor such as melanoma, head and neck, liver or kidney cancer. CDR3 sequence (DNA): TGCAGCGCCCGAGGGGACAGGGTTTCGGGTGAGCAGTTCTTC. It yields the protein CSARGDRVSGEQFF.